The entry that follows covers one T cell receptor (beta chain) sequence. Its antigen is not yet known. No quality values exist for individual bases; no much larger clone is one base distant. This sample stems from a study of tumor-infiltrating lymphocytes in primary liver carcinoma (dated by TCRdb to about 2017). For the study in its entirety: Roughly five patients with histopathologically diagnosed primary liver carcinoma underwent surgical resection in China between 2015 and 2016. Of the five patients, three men and two women aged 30 to 69 years, four had hepatocellular carcinoma and one had combined HCC and intrahepatic cholangiocarcinoma. The five patients had tumors of stage T1-T3 N0M0, with maximum diameters ranging from 4.2 to 10 cm. Samples yielded roughly 3.5 to 8 million productive TCRbeta reads; read depth did not differ significantly between tissue types. Across five regions of each liver tumor, along with adjacent normal tissue and blood, the study brought together TCRbeta repertoire sequencing, expression microarrays and whole-exome sequencing. TCRbeta repertoire sequencing covered some 35 specimens from 5 patients: approximately 25 tumor regions, 5 adjacent noncancerous liver tissues and 5 peripheral blood samples. Technical replicate repertoires showed high reproducibility, with mean shared-clone rates about 0.86 and correlation coefficients above 0.95.

Ends trimmed: V by 6 bases, J by 7 bases; bases unmatched to a gene: 6. From a lookup of the germline V gene, CDR1 and CDR2 are KGHSH and LQKENI. The CDR3 starts with the cysteine, ends with the phenylalanine, and has 12 residues. CDR3 DNA is the only sequence kept; it has 36 bases, read in frame from the first base. RNA from unsorted whole blood was extracted with TRIzol reagent, and germline DNA was obtained with the DNeasy Blood & Tissue kit. At the time of sampling, the patients had chronic HBV infection and had not received any treatment. Before surgery, 3 to 4.5 milliliters of peripheral blood were collected into K2EDTA tubes. A constant-region primer and ProtoScript II reverse transcriptase were used to reverse-transcribe TCRbeta-specific cDNA from 500 ng total RNA. The TCRbeta libraries were prepared through three rounds of nested multiplex PCR following a slightly modified ARM-PCR procedure. Each of the first two PCR rounds ran for approximately 10 cycles using multiplex TRBV1-TRBV30 forward primers together with a Cbeta reverse primer. Sample barcodes and Illumina adapters were attached in a final 25-cycle PCR using Deep VentR polymerase. Amplicons of 200-500 bp were gel-purified with a QIAquick gel extraction kit before sequencing. The TCRbeta amplicons were sequenced with 250-bp paired-end reads on an Illumina HiSeq 2500. The original pipeline was this. To recover full CDR3 sequences, reads were quality-trimmed using Trimmomatic v0.33 and paired reads were then merged using FLASH v1.2.11. MiGEC v1.2.1b assigned V, D and J germline segments to the rearranged TCRbeta sequences. VDJtools v1.0.0 computed clonotype statistics and Shannon-Wiener diversity indices. Except for diversity analysis, only the 250 most abundant clonotypes of each sample were used in subsequent analyses to reduce sampling bias. TCRdb reanalyzed the raw reads on its own, using fastp at Q25 for trimming and MiXCR for clone calling, and kept in-frame beta chains. Rows merge per CDR3 protein into single entries with the most common DNA and genes. The authors' filters were not applied to this entry. This sample gives about 350,000 distinct CDR3 sequences in total; around three fifths of them show up just once. The ten largest clonotypes hold 5.5% to 8% of the sample.

Paper-wide results and their limitations: Compared with blood, tumors had a significantly larger share of the repertoire taken up by the top 250 clones (p = 0.039). Only 4 or 5 patients were included in the study, and the authors note that the findings should be validated in a larger study. Because the samples were bulk and unsorted, CD4+ and CD8+ T cell repertoires could not be compared. Because sequencing covered only the TCR beta chain and unpaired alpha chains were not captured, true repertoire diversity is likely underestimated. Pairs of tumor regions showed greater repertoire overlap (mean 36%) than tumor-adjacent pairs (roughly 17%) or tumor-blood pairs (roughly 15%), which is consistent with antigen-driven expansion.

The sequence is built from TRBV18 and TRBJ2-7; 7 central bases correspond to TRBD2. Material: peripheral blood. This receptor was taken from a man aged 40-49 years with primary liver carcinoma and hepatitis B virus infection. The CDR3 reads as follows: CASSGGEDEQYF. In nucleotide form, the sequence is TGTGCCAGCTCGGGGGGGGAAGATGAGCAGTACTTC. When the CDR3 is completed using the reference TRBV18 and TRBJ2-7 genes on either side, the full variable domain is NAGVMQNPRHLVRRRGQEARLRCSPMKGHSHVYWYRQLPEEGLKFMVYLQKENIIDESGMPKERFSAEFPKEGPSILRIQQVVRGDSAAYFCASSGGEDEQYFGPGTRLTVT.